This T cell receptor beta chain was found in a study of T cells in Graves' hyperthyroidism and ophthalmopathy. RNA transcripts yielded amplified TCR beta CDR3 regions. Carried out on the TCR CDR3, a first-round RT-PCR used the HTBI primer set. TCRdb fed the multiplex PCR reads into MiXCR, producing one record per CDR3 protein. This table holds approximately 570,000 distinct CDR3 sequences, just under 20% found once. Germline loops: CDR1 SNHLY, CDR2 FYNNEI. The CDR3 has 16 residues. V shed 1 base and J shed 2 bases, with 12 bases lying between them. This clonotype was seen at least ten times. Sample: blood. The origin of this receptor is a man aged 40-55 years with Graves' ophthalmopathy. The chain carries TRBV2 and TRBJ1-5, with D possibly matching TRBD1 (6 bases). CDR3 sequence (DNA): TGTGCCAGCAGTGAAGGGGCGGGGGGCGGCAATCAGCCCCAGCATTTT. It specifies CASSEGAGGGNQPQHF.